Given below is one TCR beta chain in context. This CDR3 has 14 amino acids. The germline CDR1 and CDR2 sequences are SQVTM and ANQGSEA. V lost 3 bases and J 0 bases, leaving 9 bases between the germline ends. The data were taken from a study of blood T cell repertoires in COVID-19. In the study overall: From the United States, Italy and Spain came samples of acute and convalescent COVID-19. T cells, B-cell-depleted T cells, or PBMCs provided the cDNA or gDNA that served as material.

Study processing details: Amplification of reference gene primers was used by the study to estimate nucleated cell counts. Only in-frame clones appear in the TCRdb table, and some are missing; sequencing was by immunoSEQ multiplex PCR. Clone size and the V and J calls come from that table; the DNA yielded D and trimming. The sample records roughly 100,000 clones, about 89% being singletons. This clonotype originated in a man aged 45-65 years with acute or convalescent COVID-19. The material sequenced was peripheral blood. V usage is TRBV29-1 and J usage is TRBJ2-4; perhaps TRBD2 as D (5 bases). DNA for the CDR3: TGCAGCGTTGAGGTTGGGAGAGCCAAAAACATTCAGTACTTC. This sequence encodes CSVEVGRAKNIQYF.